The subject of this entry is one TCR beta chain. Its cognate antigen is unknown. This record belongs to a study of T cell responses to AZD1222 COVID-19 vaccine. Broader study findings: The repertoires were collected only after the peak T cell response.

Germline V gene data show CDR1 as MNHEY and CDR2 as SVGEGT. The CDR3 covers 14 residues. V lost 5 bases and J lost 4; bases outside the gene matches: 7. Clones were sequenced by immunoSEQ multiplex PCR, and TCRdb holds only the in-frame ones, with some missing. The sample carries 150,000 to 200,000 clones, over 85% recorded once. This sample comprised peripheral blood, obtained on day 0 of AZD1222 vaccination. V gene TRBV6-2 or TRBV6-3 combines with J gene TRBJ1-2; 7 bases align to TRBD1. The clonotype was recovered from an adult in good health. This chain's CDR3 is CASSPGGISYGYTF. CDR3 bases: TGTGCCAGCAGTCCAGGGGGTATCAGCTATGGCTACACCTTC.